This entry lists 27 T cell receptor beta chains sequenced from one sample in a study of T cell changes during pregnancy in multiple sclerosis (dated by TCRdb to the late 2010s). Libraries were prepared through the immunoSEQ multiplex PCR assay. Entries here come from immuneACCESS through TCRdb and include only in-frame sequences with V and J called. Some clones fail to appear in such tables; in the studies checked, an unresolved V gene covers under half of the shortfall, and the cause of the remainder is unknown. The table for this sample lists some 44,000 clones; around nine tenths of them were counted only once. The top ten clonotypes cover about 0.7% of the sample. This material consisted of CD4+ T cells from peripheral blood mononuclear cells, taken before pregnancy. All receptors derive from a female donor with multiple sclerosis, enrolled in a pregnancy study.

The chain joins TRBV10-3 to TRBJ2-2; tentative D call: TRBD1 (6 bases). This CDR3 comprises 13 residues. Germline lookup yields CDR1 ENHRY and CDR2 SYGVKD. Trimming removed 6 bases from V and 8 bases from J, with 13 bases in between. In DNA form, the CDR3 reads TGTGCCATCAGGAGGACAGTCGTTGGGGAGCTGTTTTTT. Protein: CAIRRTVVGELFF.

The rearrangement joins TRBV28 to TRBJ1-1; no clear D gene. Germline CDR1 MDHEN, CDR2 SYDVKM. The V end lost 6 bases, the J end lost 12 bases, and 26 bases lay between the germline ends. The CDR3 is 15 amino acids. CDR3 region: CASSPSSGGYISSFF. The CDR3 DNA reads as TGTGCCAGCAGCCCTTCATCGGGAGGCTATATCTCTTCTTTCTTT.

This clone was observed a few times. The V and J genes are TRBV28 and TRBJ1-5, with D possibly TRBD1 on 6 matching bases. V was cut by 1 base and J by 0 bases, with 22 bases left in between. The CDR3 has 20 residues. The germline V gene encodes CDR1 MDHEN and CDR2 SYDVKM. Written as DNA, the CDR3 is TGTGCCAGCAGTTTATCGACGACAATAGTTGACAGGTCTAGCAATCAGCCCCAGCATTTT. Its protein is CASSLSTTIVDRSSNQPQHF.

The chain links TRBV30 to TRBJ1-5; a possible D gene is TRBD1 (6 bases). The CDR3 length is 14 residues. V gave up 3 bases and J gave up 2 bases, with 11 bases separating them. Germline loops: CDR1 GTSNPN, CDR2 SVGIG (reference sequence). CDR3 sequence reads: CAWSPRQGNQPQHF. CDR3 DNA sequence: TGTGCCTGGAGCCCAAGACAGGGCAATCAGCCCCAGCATTTT.

V gene TRBV6-5 combines with J gene TRBJ2-2; TRBD1 agrees at 9 bases. The trim removed 6 bases at V and 4 bases at J, leaving 3 bases unmatched. This CDR3 spans 14 amino acids. Germline assignment: CDR1 MNHEY and CDR2 SVGAGI. The CDR3 reads CASRDRGGTGELFF. The DNA for the CDR3 is TGTGCCAGCAGGGACAGGGGTGGCACCGGGGAGCTGTTTTTT.

The CDR3 coding sequence is TGTGCCAGCAGTTATACAGGGCCAACTAATGAAAAACTGTTTTTT. Translated, it gives CASSYTGPTNEKLFF. The gene calls are TRBV7-9 and TRBJ1-4, with D perhaps matching TRBD1 (6 bases). CDR1 and CDR2 (germline): SEHNR, FQNEAQ (reference sequence). This CDR3 spans 15 amino acids. V lost 6 bases and J 0 bases, leaving 11 bases between the germline ends.

The rearrangement joins TRBV7-9 to TRBJ2-7; D is possibly TRBD2 (6 bases). Germline CDR1 is SEHNR and CDR2 is FQNEAQ (reference sequence). V was pared by 6 bases and J by 6 bases, with 9 bases between. The CDR3 extends over 11 amino acids. This CDR3 reads CASSLALEQYF. The CDR3 DNA reads TGTGCCAGCAGTCTAGCGCTCGAGCAGTACTTC.

The gene calls are TRBV6-5 and TRBJ2-7, with 7 bases fitting TRBD1. This CDR3 comprises 14 residues. Germline assignment: CDR1 MNHEY and CDR2 SVGAGI. J lost 2 bases, V lost 6 bases, and 7 bases had no gene match. CDR3 amino acids: CASSAGQATYEQYF. The CDR3 nucleotides are TGTGCCAGCAGCGCCGGACAGGCCACCTACGAGCAGTACTTC.

This clone was observed a handful of times. The V and J genes are TRBV4-1 and TRBJ1-4, with 9 bases aligning to TRBD1. The CDR3 extends over 17 amino acids. Germline V gene data show CDR1 as MGHRA and CDR2 as YSYEKL. Trimming at V came to 0 bases and at J to 8 bases, leaving 10 bases not matched to a gene. The CDR3 region is CASSQEVATGGREKLFF. The CDR3 DNA reads as TGCGCCAGCAGCCAAGAGGTTGCCACAGGGGGCCGAGAAAAACTGTTTTTT.

The chain carries TRBV2 and TRBJ1-5, with TRBD1 identical over 9 bases. CDR3 length: 14 amino acids. J lost 5 bases, V lost 4 bases, and 3 bases had no gene match. CDR1 SNHLY and CDR2 FYNNEI come from the germline V gene. CDR3 loop: CASSGTGAYQPQHF. DNA for the CDR3: TGTGCCAGCAGTGGGACAGGGGCCTATCAGCCCCAGCATTTT. Using reference TRBV2 and TRBJ1-5 for the parts outside the CDR3, the full variable domain is EPEVTQTPSHQVTQMGQEVILRCVPISNHLYFYWYRQILGQKVEFLVSFYNNEISEKSEIFDDQFSVERPDGSNFTLKIRSTKLEDSAMYFCASSGTGAYQPQHFGDGTRLSIL.

This chain joins TRBV5-5 and TRBJ1-2; TRBD1 might be the D (6 bases). Looked up from germline, CDR1 is SGHKS and CDR2 is YYEKEE (reference sequence). Deletions cut 4 bases from V and 6 bases from J, with 19 bases between. This CDR3 is built from 15 residues. CDR3 coding DNA: TGTGCCAGCAGCCCCGACGGGGGCAGCGGGAATGGCTACACCTTC. It specifies CASSPDGGSGNGYTF.

V and J are TRBV19 and TRBJ2-7, with TRBD2 as a possible D gene (5 bases). CDR3 length equals 14 residues. Germline CDR1 is LNHDA and CDR2 is SQIVND (reference sequence). Trimming shortened V by 3 bases and J by 0 bases, and 9 bases separated the two germline ends. The chain's CDR3 is CASSIPGSSYEQYF. The CDR3 DNA reads as TGTGCCAGTAGTATCCCGGGATCCTCCTACGAGCAGTACTTC.

The rearrangement uses TRBV19 and TRBJ1-3; D is undetermined. The germline gives CDR1 LNHDA, CDR2 SQIVND (reference sequence). V was pared by 6 bases and J by 0 bases, with 18 bases between. The CDR3 consists of 17 residues. CDR3 sequence (DNA): TGTGCCAGTAGCTACTTTGCGGGCGTTGGCTCTGGAAACACCATATATTTT. Residues: CASSYFAGVGSGNTIYF.

The chain joins TRBV9 to TRBJ2-3; possible D gene TRBD1, 6 bases. Per germline, CDR1 SGDLS and CDR2 YYNGEE. CDR3 length: 17 amino acids. Trimming pared 1 base from V and 0 bases from J, leaving 15 bases between. CDR3 coding DNA: TGTGCCAGCAGCGTAAGGGGGACGCCCGCTAGCACAGATACGCAGTATTTT. Amino acids: CASSVRGTPASTDTQYF.

The rearrangement joins TRBV19 to TRBJ1-2; 8 positions match TRBD1. With 3 bases clipped from V and 4 bases from J, the junction kept 13 bases outside the gene matches. The CDR3 consists of 17 residues. The germline gives CDR1 LNHDA, CDR2 SQIVND (reference sequence). The CDR3: CASSISWTGTNFYGYTF. CDR3 coding DNA: TGTGCCAGTAGTATCTCCTGGACAGGGACCAACTTCTATGGCTACACCTTC. The full variable domain, in which reference TRBV19 and TRBJ1-2 provide the parts outside the CDR3, is DGGITQSPKYLFRKEGQNVTLSCEQNLNHDAMYWYRQDPGQGLRLIYYSQIVNDFQKGDIAEGYSVSREKKESFPLTVTSAQKNPTAFYLCASSISWTGTNFYGYTFGSGTRLTVV.

The chain is built from TRBV18 and TRBJ1-5; D is possibly TRBD1 (5 bases). The CDR3 sequence is 16 residues long. Germline lookup yields CDR1 KGHSH and CDR2 LQKENI. V was trimmed by 2 bases and J by 1 base, leaving 12 bases between them. The CDR3 region has the DNA TGTGCCAGCTCACCATTACCGTCAGGGAGCAATCAGCCCCAGCATTTT. This gives the protein CASSPLPSGSNQPQHF.

In this sample, this clone turned up a few times. V and J are TRBV19 and TRBJ1-5; maybe TRBD1 (6 bases). The V gene's germline CDR1 is LNHDA and CDR2 SQIVND (reference sequence). CDR3 length equals 17 residues. V lost 4 bases, J lost 5 bases, and 21 bases lay in between. CDR3 nucleotides: TGTGCCAGTAGTACTCCCGGACAGTGGGGAGGGGATCAGCCCCAGCATTTT. Translated: CASSTPGQWGGDQPQHF.

The chain has TRBV11-3 and TRBJ2-1, with 8 bases that match TRBD1. Germline CDR1 is SGHNT and CDR2 is YENEEA. The CDR3 is 13 residues long. V trimming: 2 bases; J trimming: 7 bases; junction bases outside the gene matches: 1. CDR3 DNA sequence: TGTGCCAGCAGCTTACAGGGGGCTAATGAGCAGTTCTTC. Its translation is CASSLQGANEQFF.

The chain couples TRBV18 to TRBJ1-1; TRBD1 might be the D (6 bases). Germline V lookup: CDR1 KGHSH, CDR2 LQKENI. The germline V and J ends were trimmed by 8 bases and 7 bases, with 17 bases remaining between them. This CDR3 spans 13 amino acids. The CDR3: CASLLTGQSEAFF. The CDR3 nucleotides read TGTGCCAGCCTTCTCACCGGACAGAGTGAAGCTTTCTTT.

The chain couples TRBV4-1 to TRBJ2-5; 9 nucleotides align to TRBD1. The CDR3 runs 15 residues. J gave up 3 bases and V 6 bases, and 8 bases lay outside the gene matches. CDR1 MGHRA and CDR2 YSYEKL come from the germline V gene. Written as DNA, the CDR3 is TGCGCCAGCAGTCAACGACAGGGGGGGAAAGAGACCCAGTACTTC. Translating it yields CASSQRQGGKETQYF.

V and J are TRBV5-4 and TRBJ2-1; 8 nucleotides line up with TRBD2. This CDR3 contains 16 residues. V lost 0 bases and J lost 6; bases outside the gene matches: 8. Looked up from germline, CDR1 is SGHNT and CDR2 is YYREEE (reference sequence). The CDR3 nucleotides read TGTGCCAGCAGCTTGGAAGCGGGGGCGCGGGGCAATGAGCAGTTCTTC. Encoded protein: CASSLEAGARGNEQFF. The whole variable domain, filled in from reference TRBV5-4 and TRBJ2-1, reads ETGVTQSPTHLIKTRGQQVTLRCSSQSGHNTVSWYQQALGQGPQFIFQYYREEENGRGNFPPRFSGLQFPNYSSELNVNALELDDSALYLCASSLEAGARGNEQFFGPGTRLTVL.

On this clone: The conserved closing phenylalanine or tryptophan is absent in this CDR3, likely reflecting a read error. Because the CDR3's place on the DNA is in doubt, the DNA is left out and the CDR3 is given as listed by TCRdb. V usage is TRBV23-1 and J usage is TRBJ1-4; no check of the table's D call, TRBD1, against the DNA was made. TRBV23-1 is sorted into the ORF group, with uncertain function. The CDR3 is 8 amino acids long, termini counted. The CDR3 sequence is CASSQSWA.

The chain uses TRBV14 and TRBJ1-1; TRBD1 matches at 8 bases. Losses at the gene ends were 4 bases for V and 5 bases for J; bases not matched to a gene: 9. The length of the CDR3 is 15 residues. Germline V CDR1 and CDR2: SGHDN, FVKESK. Here the CDR3 DNA reads TGTGCCAGCAGCCGAACAGGGGGGGCCGATACTGAAGCTTTCTTT. This translates into CASSRTGGADTEAFF. The full variable domain, rest sourced from reference TRBV14 and TRBJ1-1, is EAGVTQFPSHSVIEKGQTVTLRCDPISGHDNLYWYRRVMGKEIKFLLHFVKESKQDESGMPNNRFLAERTGGTYSTLKVQPAELEDSGVYFCASSRTGGADTEAFFGQGTRLTVV.

V gene TRBV2 combines with J gene TRBJ1-3; D unresolved. This CDR3 has 14 residues. V was shortened by 2 bases and J by 4 bases, with 9 bases between the two germline ends. CDR1 and CDR2 from the germline V gene are SNHLY and FYNNEI. CDR3 nucleotides: TGTGCCAGCAGTGAATCTAGCCTCGGAAACACCATATATTTT. Amino acid sequence: CASSESSLGNTIYF.

This chain joins TRBV5-1 and TRBJ2-7; possible D gene TRBD1, 5 bases. The germline V and J ends were trimmed by 1 base and 5 bases, with 7 bases remaining between them. CDR1 SGHRS and CDR2 YFSETQ come from the germline V gene. The CDR3 has 12 residues. The CDR3 spells CASSLPGHEQYF. The CDR3 DNA reads TGCGCCAGCAGCTTGCCAGGGCACGAGCAGTACTTC.

The rearrangement uses TRBV7-9 and TRBJ1-2, with D maybe TRBD1 (5 bases). CDR1 and CDR2 (germline): SEHNR, FQNEAQ (reference sequence). The CDR3 sequence is 15 residues long. V was clipped by 3 bases and J by 8 bases, with 19 bases between them. The CDR3 sequence is CASSFWDSLIGGYTF. As DNA, the CDR3 is TGTGCCAGCAGCTTCTGGGACTCGCTCATCGGAGGCTACACCTTC.

V gene TRBV7-9 combines with J gene TRBJ2-2; 9 bases fit TRBD1. The CDR3 extends over 15 amino acids. Germline V gene lookup returns CDR1 SEHNR and CDR2 FQNEAQ (reference sequence). After removal of 5 bases from V and 7 bases from J, the junction contained 8 bases not matched to a gene. The CDR3 sequence is CASSPKAGQGGELFF. The CDR3 DNA reads TGTGCCAGCAGCCCCAAAGCGGGACAGGGCGGGGAGCTGTTTTTT. The whole variable domain, remainder taken from reference TRBV7-9 and TRBJ2-2, is DTGVSQNPRHKITKRGQNVTFRCDPISEHNRLYWYRQTLGQGPEFLTYFQNEAQLEKSRLLSDRFSAERPKGSFSTLEIQRTEQGDSAMYLCASSPKAGQGGELFFGEGSRLTVL.